These T cell receptor beta chains were read from a single sample in a study of glioma-infiltrating T cells. TCRdb processed the multiplex PCR reads anew with MiXCR; each CDR3 protein has one entry. The table records 150,000 to 200,000 distinct CDR3 sequences, about 47% of them present only once. The sequencing input was glioma tissue, nonneoplastic brain tissue, or PBMCs (not recorded which). These receptors all stem from a human donor with low-grade glioma or glioblastoma, undergoing nonglioma brain surgery, or in good health (not recorded which). CDR3s include the opening cysteine and the closing phenylalanine or tryptophan. The order of the fields is V gene, J gene, clone size, D gene, CDR3 protein. D genes are given only for firm matches. The listing skips clone size in some rows; elsewhere it reads once, few, many or a size class.

TRBV11-3	TRBJ1-2	few	TRBD1	CASSLPRQMRDRRNGYTF
TRBV28	TRBJ2-6	once	TRBD1	CASSKGQDRTGANVLTF
TRBV20-1	TRBJ2-1	many	TRBD1	CSAWGQGIEEQFF
TRBV5-5	TRBJ2-1	.	.	CASSLSTGEQFF
TRBV6-1	TRBJ2-4	many	.	CASSEAQDSLGGIQYF
TRBV19	TRBJ1-1	.	.	CASIEEGTEAFF
TRBV18	TRBJ2-7	.	TRBD2	CASSPSGLAGNHEQYF
TRBV27	TRBJ2-5	.	.	CASSFGPVETKYF
TRBV24-1	TRBJ2-3	.	.	CATSDPGASLWADTQYF
TRBV20-1	TRBJ2-1	once	.	CSAIDFMGSYNEQFF
TRBV18	TRBJ1-6	.	.	CAISGEFGNSPLHF
TRBV6-1	TRBJ2-7	many	.	CASNPSSTGSYEQYF
TRBV29-1	TRBJ2-3	.	.	CSVEDLGHTDTQYF
TRBV4-1	TRBJ2-3	many	.	CASSQDSGRGTPYF
TRBV18	TRBJ2-7	.	.	CASSLDRTDYEQYF
TRBV19	TRBJ1-5	many	.	CASSFQKPPSNQPQHF
TRBV18	TRBJ2-3	.	.	CASSPDASSTDTQYF
TRBV20-1	TRBJ2-7	.	.	CSARDDRYEQYF
TRBV27	TRBJ1-2	few	.	CASRWKGAQGGYTF
TRBV28	TRBJ2-2	.	.	CASRPRGPGELFF
TRBV12-3/TRBV12-4	TRBJ1-3	few	.	CASSLGTLAGNTIYF
TRBV28	TRBJ2-1	many	TRBD2	CAGLSASGGNEQFF
TRBV7-2	TRBJ1-1	.	.	CASSPGLADGLTEALF
TRBV5-4	TRBJ1-4	few	.	CASSLSATNEKLFF
TRBV12-3/TRBV12-4	TRBJ1-1	few	.	CASSPLNTEAFF
TRBV2	TRBJ1-6	many	TRBD1	CASNFGQDNSPLHF
TRBV20-1	TRBJ1-3	many	.	CSARDLEGWYSGNTIYF
TRBV3-1	TRBJ2-1	many	TRBD1	CASSPPGQGSNEQFF
TRBV6-1	TRBJ1-2	many	TRBD1	CASRTRGQGTNYGYTF
TRBV28	TRBJ2-4	many	.	CASSPTGGMNIQYF
TRBV28	TRBJ2-3	.	.	CASSPPSWGTDTHYF
TRBV12-3/TRBV12-4	TRBJ2-7	.	.	CASSFRGPDEQYF
TRBV2	TRBJ1-1	many	TRBD1	CASIRQGVNTEAFF
TRBV15	TRBJ2-7	many	TRBD2	CATSRVGAGGSYEQYF
TRBV11-2	TRBJ1-1	.	.	CASSRLAGGNTEAFF
TRBV28	TRBJ1-2	many	TRBD1	CASSFLDRFGYTF
TRBV28	TRBJ1-2	many	.	CASSSLDYRSGGGYTF